These T cell receptor beta chains were read from a single sample in a study of blood T cell repertoires in COVID-19. Produced via immunoSEQ multiplex PCR; TCRdb's table is partial and in-frame only. The sample has about 35,000 clones, roughly 78% seen once. Sequences were obtained from peripheral blood. These receptors were obtained from a man older than 75 with active or convalescent COVID-19. The CDR3 runs from the conserved cysteine through the conserved F or W. The D gene is left open where the match is weak. Size values are once, few and many counts, or a class for expanded clones, and some rows have none.

V: TRBV19
J: TRBJ1-6
length: 15
size: -
D: TRBD1
DNA: TGTGCCAGCCAAATTACAGGGGGTTTGGGTTCACCCCTCCACTTT
CDR3: CASQITGGLGSPLHF

V: TRBV3-1/TRBV3-2
J: TRBJ2-6
length: 16
size: -
D: TRBD1
DNA: TGTGCCAGCAGCCCCTACAGGGGCTCTGGGGCCAACGTCCTGACTTTC
CDR3: CASSPYRGSGANVLTF

V: TRBV10-2
J: TRBJ1-6
length: 14
size: -
D: -
DNA: TGCGCCAGCAGCGCCACAGCGGTCAATTCACCCCTCCACTTT
CDR3: CASSATAVNSPLHF

V: TRBV9
J: TRBJ2-1
length: 18
size: -
D: TRBD2
DNA: TGTGCCAGCAGCGTAGGGGTAGCGGGAGTCCCCTCCTACAATGAGCAGTTCTTC
CDR3: CASSVGVAGVPSYNEQFF

V: TRBV12-1
J: TRBJ2-1
length: 16
size: -
D: -
DNA: TGTGCCAGCAGAGCCCCGAAGCGGGAGCTCTACAATGAGCAGTTCTTC
CDR3: CASRAPKRELYNEQFF

V: TRBV30
J: TRBJ2-7
length: 13
size: -
D: -
DNA: TGTGCCTGGAGTGGGTGGGGGGCCTACGAGCAGTACTTC
CDR3: CAWSGWGAYEQYF

V: TRBV7-6
J: TRBJ2-7
length: 13
size: few
D: -
DNA: TGTGCCAGCAGCTTAGTAGCCTCCTACGAGCAGTACTTC
CDR3: CASSLVASYEQYF

V: TRBV30
J: TRBJ2-3
length: 12
size: -
D: -
DNA: TGTGCCTGGGGCCCGAGCTCAGATACGCAGTATTTT
CDR3: CAWGPSSDTQYF

V: TRBV9
J: TRBJ2-7
length: 15
size: -
D: TRBD2
DNA: TGTGCCAGCAGCGTAGCGCTAGCGGGAGTGGGCGAGCAGTACTTC
CDR3: CASSVALAGVGEQYF

V: TRBV25-1
J: TRBJ1-1
length: 14
size: -
D: -
DNA: TGTGCCAGCAGTGGGACGACAGGGAACACTGAAGCTTTCTTT
CDR3: CASSGTTGNTEAFF

V: TRBV12-3/TRBV12-4
J: TRBJ2-1
length: 13
size: -
D: TRBD2
DNA: TGTGCCAGCAGTGGAAGCGGGGACCCTGAGCAGTTCTTC
CDR3: CASSGSGDPEQFF

V: TRBV3-1/TRBV3-2
J: TRBJ2-3
length: 17
size: -
D: -
DNA: TGTGCCAGCAGCCAAGGGTGGCGCCCGGGGGGCCCAGATACGCAGTATTTT
CDR3: CASSQGWRPGGPDTQYF

V: TRBV6-1
J: TRBJ2-7
length: 15
size: few
D: -
DNA: TGTGCCAGCAGTGAAGTTGCCCTCGGGGTCTACGAGCAGTACTTC
CDR3: CASSEVALGVYEQYF

V: TRBV19
J: TRBJ1-3
length: 13
size: few
D: TRBD1
DNA: TGTGCCAGTAGGGACAGGGAGGAAAACACCATATATTTT
CDR3: CASRDREENTIYF

V: TRBV15
J: TRBJ2-3
length: 12
size: -
D: -
DNA: TGTGCCACCAGCAGAGATCAAGGCGCCGCGGCGTTT
CDR3: CATSRDQGAAAF

V: TRBV2
J: TRBJ2-1
length: 15
size: -
D: TRBD1
DNA: TGTGCCAGCAGCTCGCCGGGACAGCGCTACAATGAGCAGTTCTTC
CDR3: CASSSPGQRYNEQFF

V: TRBV7-2
J: TRBJ2-3
length: 16
size: -
D: TRBD2
DNA: TGTGCCAGCAACCCCCCGGGACTAGCGGGAATAAATACGCAGTATTTT
CDR3: CASNPPGLAGINTQYF

V: TRBV2
J: TRBJ2-5
length: 16
size: -
D: TRBD2
DNA: TGTGCCAGCAGTGAAAGAGGACTAGGCGTAGGAGAGACCCAGTACTTC
CDR3: CASSERGLGVGETQYF

V: TRBV6-6
J: TRBJ2-7
length: 12
size: -
D: -
DNA: TGTGCCAGCAGCTCCACAGGGCCCGAGCAGTACTTC
CDR3: CASSSTGPEQYF

V: TRBV6-2/TRBV6-3
J: TRBJ1-1
length: 15
size: -
D: -
DNA: TGTGCCAGCAGTTTGTTCGGGATGATGAACACTGAAGCTTTCTTT
CDR3: CASSLFGMMNTEAFF

V: TRBV5-4
J: TRBJ1-2
length: 14
size: -
D: TRBD1
DNA: TGTGCCAGCAGCCCCGACAGGGTTTCCTATGGCTACACCTTC
CDR3: CASSPDRVSYGYTF

V: TRBV6-6
J: TRBJ2-2
length: 14
size: -
D: TRBD2
DNA: TGTGCCAGCAAACTAGCGGGAGACGCCGGGGAGCTGTTTTTT
CDR3: CASKLAGDAGELFF

V: TRBV27
J: TRBJ1-6
length: 15
size: -
D: -
DNA: TGTGCCAGCAGTTTATCTGCGCGGATAGGTTCACCCCTCCACTTT
CDR3: CASSLSARIGSPLHF

V: TRBV19
J: TRBJ1-3
length: 14
size: -
D: -
DNA: TGTGCCAGTACCACGGCAGGGGATGGAAACACCATATATTTT
CDR3: CASTTAGDGNTIYF

V: TRBV28
J: TRBJ1-6
length: 16
size: -
D: TRBD1
DNA: TGTGCCAGCAGCCTAACAGGGGTAGATTATAATTCACCCCTCCACTTT
CDR3: CASSLTGVDYNSPLHF

V: TRBV7-9
J: TRBJ2-7
length: 13
size: few
D: -
DNA: TGTGCCAGCAGCTTAGTAAGCACGGTGGAGCAGTACTTC
CDR3: CASSLVSTVEQYF